The present T cell receptor (beta chain) was sequenced within a study of OX40 agonist ivuxolimab in advanced cancers. Describing the broader study: Ivuxolimab was a fully human IgG2 agonistic monoclonal antibody targeting the costimulatory receptor OX40 (CD134). Intravenous ivuxolimab was administered to patients every 2 weeks at six dose levels: 0.01, 0.1, 0.3, 1.5, 3 and 10 mg/kg. Among the approximately 50 dose-escalation patients, some 20 had hepatocellular carcinoma, some 15 melanoma, 9 renal cell carcinoma and 9 head and neck cancer. In the dose-escalation cohort, 82.7% of patients were male, and the mean age was roughly 60 years, with a range of roughly 23 to 85. Patients were allowed to have had prior anti-PD-1, anti-PD-L1 or anti-CTLA-4 therapy, and about 40% of the dose-escalation patients had been treated with checkpoint inhibitors. Partial responses occurred in three dose-escalation patients, of whom one had hepatocellular carcinoma and two had cutaneous melanoma. Peripheral TCRbeta sequencing was intended to test whether TCR sequence diversity was altered and clonal T-cell expansion was caused by ivuxolimab. The paper describes the monotherapy dose-escalation part (N = 52 patients) of the phase I trial of ivuxolimab. On the study overall, not on this receptor specifically: The antigen specificity of the peripheral T cells that underwent clonal expansion was not determined. On average, CD8+ T cells showed more expanded clones than CD4+ T cells after ivuxolimab. At doses of 0.1 to 3.0 mg/kg, clonal expansion of both CD4+ and CD8+ blood T cells was observed from baseline to week 6. Low levels of normalized T-cell clonal expansion were also seen in some nonresponding patients. In the 0.1-3.0 mg/kg groups, partial responders were among the patients with the lowest normalized peripheral clonal expansion, particularly in CD8+ T cells.

Patients with a history of autoimmune disease or receiving systemic immunosuppression were excluded from the trial. In every dose cohort, peripheral blood was drawn for TCR sequencing at baseline, cycle 4 day 1, and cycle 7 day 1. Samples came from an open-label, multicenter, first-in-human phase I dose-escalation trial of ivuxolimab. Adults with locally advanced or metastatic melanoma, renal cell carcinoma, hepatocellular carcinoma or head and neck squamous cell carcinoma were enrolled in the trial. CD4+ and CD8+ T cells were sorted separately from peripheral blood before TCR sequencing. The CDR3 measures 15 amino acids from cysteine to phenylalanine. Of all the DNA, just the CDR3 is kept, 45 bases in frame from base 1. The germline V gene specifies MNHEY as CDR1 and SVGAGI as CDR2. Cut back by 0 bases and 5 bases, the V and J ends lie 11 bases apart. Genomic DNA was extracted from sorted cells for sequencing of the TCRbeta CDR3 region. TCRbeta CDR3 regions were sequenced using the immunoSEQ Assay. Not all clones reach the TCRdb copy of this immuneACCESS table, which keeps in-frame sequences only. Checked studies attribute under half of the gap to unresolved V genes and leave the rest unexplained. The sample includes approximately 15,000 clones, with roughly four fifths observed a single time. The biggest ten clones account for around 72% of the sample.

As concerns this clone: The clone's antigen remains unknown. Per-nucleotide qualities are absent, and no much larger clonotype sits a single base away.

The V and J genes are TRBV6-5 and TRBJ1-5; a confident D gene designation cannot be given. This clonotype was obtained from an adult with an advanced solid tumor such as melanoma, head and neck, liver or kidney cancer. The sequencing used CD4+ or CD8+ T cells sorted from blood, collected in a trial of the OX40 agonist ivuxolimab. Here is the DNA: TGTGCCAGCAGTTACTCGTCAGGAGGATATCAGCCCCAGCATTTT. Translated, it reads CASSYSSGGYQPQHF.